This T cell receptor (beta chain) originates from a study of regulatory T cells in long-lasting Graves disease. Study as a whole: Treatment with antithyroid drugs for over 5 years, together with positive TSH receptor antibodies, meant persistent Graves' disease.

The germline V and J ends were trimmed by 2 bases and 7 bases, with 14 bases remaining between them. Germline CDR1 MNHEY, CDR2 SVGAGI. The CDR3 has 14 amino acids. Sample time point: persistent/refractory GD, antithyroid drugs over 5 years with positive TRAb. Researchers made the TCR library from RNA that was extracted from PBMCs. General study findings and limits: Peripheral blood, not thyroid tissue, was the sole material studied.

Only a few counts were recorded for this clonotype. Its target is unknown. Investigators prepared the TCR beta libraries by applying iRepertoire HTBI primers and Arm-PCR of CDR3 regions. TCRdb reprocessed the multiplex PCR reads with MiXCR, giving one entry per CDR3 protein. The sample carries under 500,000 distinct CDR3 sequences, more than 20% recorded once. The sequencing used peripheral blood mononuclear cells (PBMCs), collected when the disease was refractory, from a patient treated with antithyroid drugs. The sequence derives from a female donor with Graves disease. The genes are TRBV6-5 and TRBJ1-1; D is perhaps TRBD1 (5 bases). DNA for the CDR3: TGTGCCAGCAGTTACCGGGTCGGGGGAAATGAAGCTTTCTTT. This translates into CASSYRVGGNEAFF.